One and the same sample provided the 2 T cell receptor beta chains below, sequenced in a study of regulatory T cells in long-lasting Graves disease. CDR3 regions were amplified by Arm-PCR using iRepertoire HTBI primers to build TCR beta libraries. TCRdb reanalysed the multiplex PCR reads using MiXCR and keeps one entry per CDR3 protein. The sample lists fewer than 450,000 distinct CDR3 sequences; about 15% were seen once. The time point is: newly diagnosed GD, antithyroid drugs for less than 3 months. After RNA was extracted from PBMCs, the TCR library was made from it. A further study also used this sample, focusing on T cells in Graves' hyperthyroidism and ophthalmopathy.

Sequencing was performed on peripheral blood mononuclear cells (PBMCs), taken at new diagnosis, from a patient treated with antithyroid drugs. These receptors were obtained from a woman between 40 and 50 years old with Graves disease.

For this clonotype: It is likely a read error: a sequence one base away is far more abundant. This rearrangement joins TRBV11-2 to TRBJ2-7; 13 bases map to TRBD2. CDR3 length: 15 amino acids. J gave up 4 bases and V 5 bases, and 5 bases lay outside the gene matches. Germline CDR1 SGHAT, CDR2 FQNNGV. The CDR3 protein is CASSPRTSGRYEQYF. CDR3 DNA sequence: TGTGCCAGCAGCCCCCGGACTAGCGGGAGATACGAGCAGTACTTC.

This clonotype was seen ten or more times. The rearrangement links TRBV2 to TRBJ1-1; the D gene is possibly TRBD1 (6 bases). The V and J ends lost 5 bases and 0 bases respectively, with 13 bases between them. This CDR3 contains 15 residues. The V gene's germline CDR1 is SNHLY and CDR2 FYNNEI. The CDR3 DNA is TGTGCCAGCAGTATTAGGGGGGTGATGAACACTGAAGCTTTCTTT. It codes for CASSIRGVMNTEAFF.